The sequence of this T cell receptor (beta chain) was determined in a study of identical twins. A single record per CDR3 protein comes from TCRdb applying MiXCR to the 5' RACE reads. Seen here are 600,000 to 700,000 distinct CDR3 sequences, 21% observed once, and the top ten hold around 4.4%. This clonotype was seen a few times. This CDR3 has 15 amino acids. The ends lost 3 bases at V and 7 bases at J; junction bases unmatched: 7. This sample also appeared in a second study, on T cells expressing NK-cell markers. That study adds: Seropositivity for HCMV was found in seven of the eight sequenced donors, with one seronegative.

The origin of this receptor is a woman between 18 and 29 years old in good health. The sample comprised PBMCs. The rearrangement joins TRBV12-3 or TRBV12-4 to TRBJ2-1; 9 bases are a match to TRBD2. CDR3 in DNA: TGTGCCAGCAGTTTGTCGGTAGCGGGAGAAAATGAGCAGTTCTTC. This translates into CASSLSVAGENEQFF.